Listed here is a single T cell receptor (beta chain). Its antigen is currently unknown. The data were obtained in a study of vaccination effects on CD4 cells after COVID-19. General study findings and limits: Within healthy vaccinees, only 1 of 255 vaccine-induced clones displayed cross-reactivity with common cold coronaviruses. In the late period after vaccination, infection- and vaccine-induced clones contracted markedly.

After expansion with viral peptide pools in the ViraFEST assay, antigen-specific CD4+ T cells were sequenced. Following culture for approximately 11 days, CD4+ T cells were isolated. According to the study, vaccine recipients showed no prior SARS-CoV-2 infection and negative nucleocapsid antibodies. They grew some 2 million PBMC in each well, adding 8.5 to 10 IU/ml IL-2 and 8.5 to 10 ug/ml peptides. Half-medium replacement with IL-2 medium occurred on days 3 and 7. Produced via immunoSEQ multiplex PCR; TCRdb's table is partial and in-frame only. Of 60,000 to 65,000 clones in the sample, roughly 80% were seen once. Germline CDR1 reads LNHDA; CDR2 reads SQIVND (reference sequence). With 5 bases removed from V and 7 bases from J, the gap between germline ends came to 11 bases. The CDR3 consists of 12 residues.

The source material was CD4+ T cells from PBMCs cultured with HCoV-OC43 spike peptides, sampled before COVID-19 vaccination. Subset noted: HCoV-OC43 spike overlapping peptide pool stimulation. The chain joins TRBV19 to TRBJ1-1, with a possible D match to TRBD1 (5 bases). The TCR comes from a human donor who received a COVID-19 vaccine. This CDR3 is CASSGGAGEAFF. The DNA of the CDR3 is TGTGCCAGTAGTGGGGGTGCGGGTGAAGCTTTCTTT.